This entry is about one T cell receptor beta chain. Antigen unknown. The data were taken from a study of T cells in localized non-small cell lung cancer. Libraries were prepared by immunoSEQ multiplex PCR; TCRdb keeps only in-frame clonotypes and omits some of them. The sample lists roughly 67,000 clones, roughly 86% occurring once. Findings and limits, study-wide: Because only a single region of the tumor was sequenced, heterogeneity remains possible. In uninvolved adjacent lung, T cell clonality reached its highest value, exceeding tumor.

Germline CDR1 reads MNHNY; CDR2 reads SVGAGI (reference sequence). Unmatched junction bases numbered 5, after V lost 4 bases and J lost 6 bases. The CDR3 has 15 amino acids. The specimen comprised peripheral blood, sampled before any cancer treatment. The V gene is TRBV6-6, the J gene TRBJ1-4; the match to TRBD1 covers 10 bases. This receptor was obtained from a female donor of 60 years or more with stage I lung adenocarcinoma. The CDR3 DNA reads TGTGCCAGCAGTTGGGCGACAGGGGGCGATGAAAAACTGTTTTTT. This gives the protein CASSWATGGDEKLFF.